This T cell receptor (beta chain) was observed in a study of shared clonotypes between healthy human individuals. Study observations and caveats: Measured sharing among donors was expected to vary with sequencing depth. Sorted-subset sequencing, rarefaction showed, was incomplete despite large depth.

Libraries were prepared by immunoSEQ multiplex PCR; TCRdb keeps only in-frame clonotypes and omits some of them. Of around 940,000 clones listed, 60% to 85% are singletons. Germline V lookup: CDR1 SNHLY, CDR2 FYNNEI. J lost 2 bases, V lost 3 bases, and 4 bases had no gene match. The CDR3 has 16 amino acids. About this clone itself: Antigen: not known.

The sequenced material came from memory CD4+ T cells sorted from blood. Regarding subset: CD45RA-negative fraction. The source of this sequence is a man between 18 and 35 years old in good health. The V and J genes are TRBV2 and TRBJ1-5; 10 positions agree with TRBD1. CDR3 in DNA: TGTGCCAGCAGTGAGGACAGGGGGATCGGCAATCAGCCCCAGCATTTT. Translation gives CASSEDRGIGNQPQHF. Combining the CDR3 with reference TRBV2 and TRBJ1-5 gives the whole variable domain EPEVTQTPSHQVTQMGQEVILRCVPISNHLYFYWYRQILGQKVEFLVSFYNNEISEKSEIFDDQFSVERPDGSNFTLKIRSTKLEDSAMYFCASSEDRGIGNQPQHFGDGTRLSIL.